This T cell receptor beta chain was observed in a study of blood T cell repertoires in COVID-19. Study as a whole: Sources were T cells, B-cell-depleted T cells, or PBMCs; the material itself was cDNA or gDNA.

J lost 0 bases, V lost 5 bases, and 2 bases had no gene match. Germline assignment: CDR1 SQVTM and CDR2 ANQGSEA. The length of the CDR3 is 14 residues. This table comes from immunoSEQ multiplex PCR, and its TCRdb copy is limited to in-frame clones, with some not included. The sample holds around 250,000 clones, approximately 80% seen once. The TCR sequence derives from a woman aged 80 or over with acute or convalescent COVID-19. The chain has TRBV29-1 and TRBJ2-1; TRBD2 matches 9 bases. Sequencing was done on a sample of peripheral blood. The CDR3 protein is CSVHSGSSYNEQFF. For the CDR3, the DNA is TGCAGCGTTCATAGCGGGAGCTCCTACAATGAGCAGTTCTTC.